This TCR beta chain was obtained from a study of blood T cell repertoires in COVID-19. About the study: Collection of acute and convalescent COVID-19 samples took place in the United States, Italy and Spain. PBMCs, B-cell-depleted T cells, or T cells were the source of the cDNA or gDNA that made up the material.

Profiled with immunoSEQ multiplex PCR; TCRdb holds only in-frame clones, not every one. The sample has about 290,000 clones, approximately 88% seen once. The V end was cut by 3 bases, the J end by 2 bases, with 7 bases between. The CDR3 runs to 13 residues. The sample comprised PBMCs or T cells enriched from blood (not recorded which). This clonotype was sampled from a woman between 40 and 55 years old who had recovered from COVID-19. The chain joins TRBV12-3 or TRBV12-4 to TRBJ1-1; the D is unclear. CDR3 in amino acids: CASSFTDNTEAFF. The CDR3 DNA sequence: TGTGCCAGCAGTTTTACAGACAACACTGAAGCTTTCTTT.